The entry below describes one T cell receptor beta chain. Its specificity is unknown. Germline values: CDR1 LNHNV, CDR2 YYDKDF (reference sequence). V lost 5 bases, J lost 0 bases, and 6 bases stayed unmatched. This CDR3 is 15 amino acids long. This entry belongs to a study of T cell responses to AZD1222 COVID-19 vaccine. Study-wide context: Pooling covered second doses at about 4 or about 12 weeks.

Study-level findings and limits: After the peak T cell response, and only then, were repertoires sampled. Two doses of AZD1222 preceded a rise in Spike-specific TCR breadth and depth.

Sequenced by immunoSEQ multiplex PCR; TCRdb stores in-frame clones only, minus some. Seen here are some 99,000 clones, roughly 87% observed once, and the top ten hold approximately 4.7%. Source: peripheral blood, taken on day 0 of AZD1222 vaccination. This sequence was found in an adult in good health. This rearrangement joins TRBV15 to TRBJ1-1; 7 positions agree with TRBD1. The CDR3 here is CATSGYRGLNTEAFF. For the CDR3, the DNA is TGTGCCACCAGCGGTTACAGGGGTCTGAACACTGAAGCTTTCTTT.